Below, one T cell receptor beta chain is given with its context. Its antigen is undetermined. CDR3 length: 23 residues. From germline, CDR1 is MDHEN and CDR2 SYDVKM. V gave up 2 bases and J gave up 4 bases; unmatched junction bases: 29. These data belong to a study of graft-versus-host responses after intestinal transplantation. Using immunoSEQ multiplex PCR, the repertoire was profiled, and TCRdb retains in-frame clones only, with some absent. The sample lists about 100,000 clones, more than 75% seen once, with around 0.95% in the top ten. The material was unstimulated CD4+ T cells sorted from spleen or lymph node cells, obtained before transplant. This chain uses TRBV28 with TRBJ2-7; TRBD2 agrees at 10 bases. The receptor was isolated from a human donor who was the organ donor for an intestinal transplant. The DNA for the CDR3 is TGTGCCAGCAGTTTAACCCCATCTAGCGGGGGAGGGTTAGCTACCGGTAGGGCTTACGAGCAGTACTTC. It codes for CASSLTPSSGGGLATGRAYEQYF.